Only a few counts were recorded for the clone carrying this T cell receptor beta chain. The sample originates from a study of blood T cells in healthy people across ages. After removal of 3 bases from V and 7 bases from J, the junction contained 10 bases not matched to a gene. The germline gives CDR1 DFQATT, CDR2 SNEGSKA (reference sequence). This CDR3 spans 16 amino acids. Combining a sample-barcoded 5' primer with a J-beta primer mix, a second PCR ran for about 7 to 11 cycles. TCRdb ran MiXCR on the 5' RACE reads and lists one entry per CDR3 protein. The data contain about 1,400,000 distinct CDR3 sequences, approximately 60% of them seen just once; the ten biggest clones take up 6.5% to 8%.

The chain uses TRBV20-1 and TRBJ2-1; 12 nucleotides line up with TRBD2. Sequenced: blood. The clonotype comes from a man aged 18-30 years in good health. CDR3 protein: CSARPPGLAGRNEQFF. CDR3 nucleotides: TGCAGTGCTAGGCCGCCGGGACTAGCGGGTAGGAATGAGCAGTTCTTC.